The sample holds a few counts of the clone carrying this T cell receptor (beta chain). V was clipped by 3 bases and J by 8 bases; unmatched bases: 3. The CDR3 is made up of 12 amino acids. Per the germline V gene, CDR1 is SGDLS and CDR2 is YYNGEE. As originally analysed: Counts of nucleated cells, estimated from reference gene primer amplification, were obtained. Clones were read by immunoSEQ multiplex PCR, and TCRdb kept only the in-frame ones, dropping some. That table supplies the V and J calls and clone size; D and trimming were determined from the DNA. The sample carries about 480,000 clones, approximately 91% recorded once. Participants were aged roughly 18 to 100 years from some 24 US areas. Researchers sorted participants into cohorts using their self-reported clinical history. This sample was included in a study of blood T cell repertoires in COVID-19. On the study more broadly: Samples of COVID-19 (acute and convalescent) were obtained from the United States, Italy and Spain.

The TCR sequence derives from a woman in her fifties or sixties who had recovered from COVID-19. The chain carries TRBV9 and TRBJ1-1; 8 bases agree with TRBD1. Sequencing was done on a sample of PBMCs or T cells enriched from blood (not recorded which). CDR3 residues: CASSGQGTEAFF. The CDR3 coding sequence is TGTGCCAGCAGCGGACAGGGGACCGAAGCTTTCTTT.